The 18 T cell receptor beta chains below all came from one sample that was sequenced in a study of blood T cells in healthy people across ages. It was with a sample-barcoded 5' primer and a J-beta primer mix that a second PCR of roughly 6 to 12 cycles was run. A single record per CDR3 protein comes from TCRdb applying MiXCR to the 5' RACE reads. The sample includes over 1.5 million distinct CDR3 sequences, roughly 52% of them seen just once. Sequencing was done on a sample of blood. Every receptor here comes from a woman between 40 and 55 years old in good health.

The rearrangement joins TRBV11-2 to TRBJ2-3; perhaps D is TRBD1 or TRBD2 (5 bases each). CDR1 and CDR2 (germline): SGHAT, FQNNGV. The CDR3 is 16 residues long. V lost 3 bases and J lost 2, with 15 bases in between. CDR3: CASSFFEGLATDTQYF. DNA for the CDR3: TGTGCCAGCAGCTTTTTCGAGGGGTTAGCCACAGATACGCAGTATTTT.

This rearrangement joins TRBV7-2 to TRBJ2-5, with D possibly TRBD1 on 6 matching bases. Per the germline V gene, CDR1 is SGHTA and CDR2 is FQGNSA. V lost 5 bases and J 5 bases, leaving 18 bases between the germline ends. The CDR3 totals 15 residues. The CDR3 region has the DNA TGTGCCAGCAGCAAAGGACAGCGCCTGAGGGAGACCCAGTACTTC. It yields the protein CASSKGQRLRETQYF.

This clonotype came up a few times. The genes are TRBV27 and TRBJ2-3, with D maybe TRBD1 (7 bases). CDR1 and CDR2 from the germline V gene are MNHEY and SMNVEV (reference sequence). This CDR3 has 15 residues. V shed 7 bases and J shed 2 bases, with 16 bases lying between them. The CDR3 loop is CASNKEGAHTDTQYF. The CDR3 coding sequence is TGTGCCAGCAACAAGGAGGGGGCCCACACAGATACGCAGTATTTT.

This clonotype was observed a few times. V usage is TRBV6-5 and J usage is TRBJ2-4, with 7 bases lining up with TRBD2. V gave up 5 bases and J gave up 13 bases; unmatched junction bases: 14. From germline, CDR1 is MNHEY and CDR2 SVGAGI. CDR3 length: 14 residues. The CDR3 sequence: CASSTVRGVGEQYF. The CDR3 nucleotides are TGTGCCAGCAGTACAGTCCGGGGGGTGGGAGAGCAGTACTTC.

This chain joins TRBV12-3 or TRBV12-4 and TRBJ1-2; D not certain. Trimming stripped 7 bases from V and 1 base from J, with 10 bases between. This CDR3 contains 13 residues. CDR3 coding DNA: TGTGCCAGCAATAGGCTCCGTAACTATGGCTACACCTTC. This translates into CASNRLRNYGYTF.

The table lists this clonotype with a few counts. The gene calls are TRBV29-1 and TRBJ2-1, with TRBD2 as a possible D gene (5 bases). V lost 6 bases and J lost 7, with 10 bases in between. CDR1 SQVTM and CDR2 ANQGSEA come from the germline V gene. The CDR3 runs 11 residues. The DNA of the CDR3 is TGCAGCGTCCATAGAGGGAATGAGCAGTTCTTC. Translated, it gives CSVHRGNEQFF.

The V and J genes are TRBV28 and TRBJ2-6; TRBD2 is a possible D gene (5 bases). Looked up from germline, CDR1 is MDHEN and CDR2 is SYDVKM. Trimming shortened V by 6 bases and J by 4 bases, and 13 bases separated the two germline ends. The CDR3 has 15 amino acids. The CDR3 DNA reads as TGTGCCAGCAGCCGTCGCCCGGGAGGGGCCAACGTCCTGACTTTC. This gives the protein CASSRRPGGANVLTF.

V usage is TRBV28 and J usage is TRBJ1-1; tentatively, D is TRBD1 (5 bases). Per germline, CDR1 MDHEN and CDR2 SYDVKM. This CDR3 has 16 residues. Trimming pared 3 bases from V and 0 bases from J, leaving 14 bases between. The CDR3 loop is CASSFGQGLLNTEAFF. The CDR3 nucleotides are TGTGCCAGCAGTTTCGGGCAGGGCCTGTTGAACACTGAAGCTTTCTTT.

Turning to this clonotype: An end of the junction differs from the germline gene, which may be a read error. The V and J genes are TRBV2 and TRBJ2-1; TRBD1 is a possible D gene (5 bases). The germline gives CDR1 SNHLY, CDR2 FYNNEI. The CDR3 runs 20 residues. The CDR3 DNA reads TGTGTCAGCCTTCGAGATTCCGGACCGACAGCCCAACTTTTCCCTAATGAGCAGTTCTTC. The encoded protein is CVSLRDSGPTAQLFPNEQFF.

A note on this clonotype: One junction end disagrees with the germline gene, perhaps due to a read error. The V and J genes are TRBV4-2 and TRBJ2-1, with unresolved D. Per the germline V gene, CDR1 is LGHNA and CDR2 is YNFKEQ. The CDR3 covers 13 residues. The CDR3 protein is CANSQDDYNEQFF. As DNA, the CDR3 is TGTGCCAACAGCCAGGATGACTACAATGAGCAGTTCTTC.

This clonotype appeared a few times. This rearrangement joins TRBV7-2 to TRBJ2-5, with unresolved D. CDR3 length: 15 amino acids. Trimming shortened V by 1 base and J by 1 base, and 10 bases separated the two germline ends. CDR1 and CDR2 (germline): SGHTA, FQGNSA. CDR3 loop: CASSLVDRSQETQYF. CDR3 bases: TGTGCCAGCAGCTTAGTTGACCGAAGCCAAGAGACCCAGTACTTC.

In its sample, this clonotype was seen a few times. Its ends do not fully match the called genes, so a read error is possible. The genes are TRBV7-9 and TRBJ2-7; no definite D call. CDR3 length equals 12 residues. Per germline, CDR1 SEHNR and CDR2 FQNEAQ (reference sequence). CDR3 loop: CSSSLAQNEQYF. For the CDR3, the DNA is TGTTCCAGCAGCTTAGCACAAAACGAGCAGTACTTC.

DNA of the CDR3: TGTGCCAGCAGCTTGCACGGGGAGCTGTTTTTT. It translates to CASSLHGELFF. The chain links TRBV7-8 to TRBJ2-2; no firm D call. V lost 3 bases to trimming and J lost 7 bases, with 3 bases between them. CDR1 is SGHVS and CDR2 is FQNEAQ in the germline V gene. This CDR3 is 11 amino acids long.

This clonotype showed up just a few times. CDR3: CASSRVQQTSSGYTF. DNA of the CDR3: TGTGCCAGCAGCAGGGTCCAACAGACTTCTAGTGGCTACACCTTC. The chain carries TRBV7-9 and TRBJ1-2, with no clear D. This CDR3 is built from 15 residues. V dropped 5 bases and J dropped 7 bases, with 20 bases sitting between them. Per germline, CDR1 SEHNR and CDR2 FQNEAQ (reference sequence).

J is TRBJ1-4 and V is TRBV5-1, with 7 bases that match TRBD1. The CDR3 contains 16 residues. The germline V gene has CDR1 SGHRS and CDR2 YFSETQ. After removal of 2 bases from V and 4 bases from J, the junction contained 8 bases not matched to a gene. This chain's CDR3 is CASSFSPRDSNEKLFF. The CDR3 DNA reads TGCGCCAGCAGCTTCTCGCCCAGGGACAGTAATGAAAAACTGTTTTTT.

Only a few counts were recorded for this clonotype. This chain connects TRBV7-2 to TRBJ2-7, with a weak D call TRBD2 (6 bases). The CDR3 is made up of 15 amino acids. Germline V gene lookup returns CDR1 SGHTA and CDR2 FQGNSA. Trimming removed 7 bases from V and 6 bases from J, with 22 bases in between. The CDR3 DNA follows: TGTGCCAGCAACATAGGAGGGGCAGTCGAGTCCGAGCAGTACTTC. Residues: CASNIGGAVESEQYF. The variable domain in full, with the rest retrieved from reference TRBV7-2 and TRBJ2-7, is GAGVSQSPSNKVTEKGKDVELRCDPISGHTALYWYRQSLGQGLEFLIYFQGNSAPDKSGLPSDRFSAERTGGSVSTLTIQRTQQEDSAVYLCASNIGGAVESEQYFGPGTRLTVT.

This clonotype appeared a few times. V usage is TRBV6-1 and J usage is TRBJ2-1; tentatively, D is TRBD1 or TRBD2 (5 bases each). The CDR3 has 16 amino acids. Trimming left V 3 bases short and J 8 bases short, with 20 bases between. CDR1 and CDR2 from the germline V gene are MNHNS and SASEGT. The DNA for the CDR3 is TGTGCCAGCAGTGACGACGGGGCCCGCGGTCGCGATGAGCAGTTCTTC. Translation gives CASSDDGARGRDEQFF.

This clonotype was seen a few times. The V gene is TRBV20-1, the J gene TRBJ1-5; 7 nucleotides line up with TRBD1. Germline-derived CDR1 and CDR2 are DFQATT and SNEGSKA (reference sequence). The trim removed 3 bases at V and 7 bases at J, leaving 6 bases unmatched. This CDR3 is 13 amino acids long. CDR3 sequence reads: CSASGQGGQPQHF. In DNA form, the CDR3 reads TGCAGTGCTAGTGGGCAGGGGGGACAGCCCCAGCATTTT.